The following is a T cell receptor (beta chain) sequence with its context. Its antigen is as yet unknown. This sample stems from a study of cytotoxic CD8 clonotypes in ibrutinib-treated CLL. Regarding the study as a whole: The times at which samples were taken varied between sustained-remission and progressing patients.

Sequencing was designed to attain a depth spanning 1 in 200,000 to 1 in 1 million T cells. Produced via immunoSEQ multiplex PCR; TCRdb's table is partial and in-frame only. Here the sample spans about 270,000 clones, around 69% being singletons. Cryopreserved PBMCs yielded about 2 micrograms of genomic DNA for TCR beta libraries. V gave up 5 bases and J gave up 0 bases, with 9 bases separating them. There are 14 residues in the CDR3. Per germline, CDR1 SNHLY and CDR2 FYNNEI. The rearrangement links TRBV2 to TRBJ2-3; the D gene is possibly TRBD1 (6 bases). The origin of this receptor is a human donor with chronic lymphocytic leukemia. The sequences come from PBMCs, collected at disease progression, from a patient treated with ibrutinib. CDR3 nucleotides: TGTGCCAGCAGTTACAGGGCTAGCACAGATACGCAGTATTTT. Translating it yields CASSYRASTDTQYF.